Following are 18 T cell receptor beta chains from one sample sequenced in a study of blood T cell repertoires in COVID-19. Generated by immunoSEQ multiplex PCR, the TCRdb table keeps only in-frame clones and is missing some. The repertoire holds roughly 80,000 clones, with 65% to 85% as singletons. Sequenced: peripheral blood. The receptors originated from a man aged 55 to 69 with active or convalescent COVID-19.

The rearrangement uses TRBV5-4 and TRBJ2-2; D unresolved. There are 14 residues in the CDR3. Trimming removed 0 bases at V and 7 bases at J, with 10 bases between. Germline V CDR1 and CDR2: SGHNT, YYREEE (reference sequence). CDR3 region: CASSLDVQVGELFF. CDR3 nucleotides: TGTGCCAGCAGCTTGGACGTCCAGGTCGGGGAGCTGTTTTTT.

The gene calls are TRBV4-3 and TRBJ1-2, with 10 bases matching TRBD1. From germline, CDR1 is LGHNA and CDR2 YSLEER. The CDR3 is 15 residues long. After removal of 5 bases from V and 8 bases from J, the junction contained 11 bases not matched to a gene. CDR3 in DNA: TGCGCCAGCAGCGCCCAGACAGGGGGCGTAGGAGGCTACACCTTC. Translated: CASSAQTGGVGGYTF.

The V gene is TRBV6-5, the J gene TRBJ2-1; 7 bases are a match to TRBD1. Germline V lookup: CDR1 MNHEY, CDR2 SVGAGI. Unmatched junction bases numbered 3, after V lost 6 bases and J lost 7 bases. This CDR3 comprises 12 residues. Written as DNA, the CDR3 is TGTGCCAGCAGCGCCAGGGGGAATGAGCAGTTCTTC. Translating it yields CASSARGNEQFF.

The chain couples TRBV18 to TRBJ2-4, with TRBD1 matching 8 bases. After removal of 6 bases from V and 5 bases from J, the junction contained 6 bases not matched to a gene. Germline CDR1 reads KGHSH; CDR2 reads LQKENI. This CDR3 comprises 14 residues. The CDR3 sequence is CASSPDRGQNIQYF. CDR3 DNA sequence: TGTGCCAGCTCCCCAGACAGGGGACAAAACATTCAGTACTTC.

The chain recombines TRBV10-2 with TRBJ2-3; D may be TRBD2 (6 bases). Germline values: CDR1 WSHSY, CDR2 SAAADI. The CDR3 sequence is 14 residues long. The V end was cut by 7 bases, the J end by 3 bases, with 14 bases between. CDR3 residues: CASKEGAWTDTQYF. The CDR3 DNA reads TGCGCCAGCAAGGAGGGCGCTTGGACAGATACGCAGTATTTT.

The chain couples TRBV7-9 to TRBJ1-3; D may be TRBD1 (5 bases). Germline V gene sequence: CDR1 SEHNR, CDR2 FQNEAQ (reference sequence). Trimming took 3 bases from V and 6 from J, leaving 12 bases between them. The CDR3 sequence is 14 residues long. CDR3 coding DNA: TGTGCCAGCAGCTTGTCAGGGATCGAAAACACCATATATTTT. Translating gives CASSLSGIENTIYF.

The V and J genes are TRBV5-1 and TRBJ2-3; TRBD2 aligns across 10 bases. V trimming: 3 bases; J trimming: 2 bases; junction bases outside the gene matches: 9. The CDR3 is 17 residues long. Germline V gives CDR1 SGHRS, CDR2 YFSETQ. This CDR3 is CASSSPLAGAYTDTQYF. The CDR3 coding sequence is TGCGCCAGCAGCTCCCCCCTAGCGGGGGCCTACACAGATACGCAGTATTTT.

The CDR3 DNA follows: TGCGCCAGCAGCCCGTCCCACAGTCCAGAGACCCAGTACTTC. Its translation is CASSPSHSPETQYF. The V gene is TRBV5-1, the J gene TRBJ2-5; D gene unclear. Germline V lookup: CDR1 SGHRS, CDR2 YFSETQ. The CDR3 has 14 amino acids. V lost 4 bases and J lost 4, with 14 bases in between.

Written as DNA, the CDR3 is TGTGCCAGCAGTTCCGGGACAGGGCGCTCCTACGAGCAGTACTTC. Amino acid sequence: CASSSGTGRSYEQYF. The rearrangement uses TRBV6-2 or TRBV6-3 and TRBJ2-7; 9 bases are a match to TRBD1. CDR1 and CDR2 (germline): MNHEY, SVGEGT. The CDR3 totals 15 residues. V was pared by 4 bases and J by 0 bases, with 4 bases of the junction left unmatched.

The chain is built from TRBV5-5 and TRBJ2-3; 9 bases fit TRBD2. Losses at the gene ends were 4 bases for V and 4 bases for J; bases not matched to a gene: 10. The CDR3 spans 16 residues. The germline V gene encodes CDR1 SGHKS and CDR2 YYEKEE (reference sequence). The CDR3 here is CASSLASGAGADTQYF. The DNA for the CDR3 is TGTGCCAGCAGCCTGGCTAGCGGGGCCGGCGCAGATACGCAGTATTTT.

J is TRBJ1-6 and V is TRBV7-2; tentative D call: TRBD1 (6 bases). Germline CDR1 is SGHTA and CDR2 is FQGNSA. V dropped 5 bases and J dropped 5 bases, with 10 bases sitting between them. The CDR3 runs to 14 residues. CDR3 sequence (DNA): TGTGCCAGCAGCCAACGACAGGATAATTCACCCCTCCACTTT. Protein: CASSQRQDNSPLHF.

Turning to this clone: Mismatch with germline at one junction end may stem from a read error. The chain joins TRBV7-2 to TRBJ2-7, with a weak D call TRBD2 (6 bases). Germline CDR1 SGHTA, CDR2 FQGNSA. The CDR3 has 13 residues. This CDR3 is CASSLDSAGLWNF. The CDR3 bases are TGTGCCAGCAGCTTAGATTCGGCGGGGCTTTGGAACTTC.

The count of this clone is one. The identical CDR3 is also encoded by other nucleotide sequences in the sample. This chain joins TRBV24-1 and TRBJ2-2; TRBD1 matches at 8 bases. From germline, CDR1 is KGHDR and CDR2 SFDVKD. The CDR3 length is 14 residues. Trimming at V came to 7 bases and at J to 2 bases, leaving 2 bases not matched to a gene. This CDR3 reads CATRDRENTGELFF. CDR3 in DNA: TGTGCCACCAGGGACAGGGAAAACACCGGGGAGCTGTTTTTT.

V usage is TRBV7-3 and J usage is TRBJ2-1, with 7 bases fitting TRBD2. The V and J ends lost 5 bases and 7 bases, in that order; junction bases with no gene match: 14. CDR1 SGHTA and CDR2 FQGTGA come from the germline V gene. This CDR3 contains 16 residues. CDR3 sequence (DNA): TGTGCCAGCAGCCGGGGAGGCGGGGGACCCGCTAATGAGCAGTTCTTC. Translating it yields CASSRGGGGPANEQFF.

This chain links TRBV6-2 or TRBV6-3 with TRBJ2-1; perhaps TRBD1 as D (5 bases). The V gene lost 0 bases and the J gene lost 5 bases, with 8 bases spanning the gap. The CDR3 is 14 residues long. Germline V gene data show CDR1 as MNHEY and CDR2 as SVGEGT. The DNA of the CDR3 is TGTGCCAGCAGTTACTCAGGGGTTCACAATGAGCAGTTCTTC. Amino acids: CASSYSGVHNEQFF.

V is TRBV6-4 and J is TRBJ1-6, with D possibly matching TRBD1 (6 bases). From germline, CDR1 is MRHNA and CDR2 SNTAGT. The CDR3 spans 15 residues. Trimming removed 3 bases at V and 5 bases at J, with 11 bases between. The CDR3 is CASSESGVDNSPLHF. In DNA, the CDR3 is TGTGCCAGCAGTGAATCAGGGGTCGATAATTCACCCCTCCACTTT.

The CDR3 DNA sequence: TGTGCCAGCACCTTCGCAGGGAACACTGAAGCTTTCTTT. Amino acid sequence: CASTFAGNTEAFF. V is TRBV12-3 or TRBV12-4 and J is TRBJ1-1; D remains ambiguous. The CDR3 is made up of 13 amino acids. V was pared by 7 bases and J by 1 base, with 10 bases between.

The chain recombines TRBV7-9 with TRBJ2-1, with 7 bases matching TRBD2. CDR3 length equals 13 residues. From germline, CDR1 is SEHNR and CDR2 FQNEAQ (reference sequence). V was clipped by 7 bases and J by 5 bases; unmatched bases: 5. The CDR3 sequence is CASTGLGDNEQFF. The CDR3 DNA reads TGTGCCAGCACTGGACTAGGGGACAATGAGCAGTTCTTC. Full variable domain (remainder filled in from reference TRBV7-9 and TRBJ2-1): DTGVSQNPRHKITKRGQNVTFRCDPISEHNRLYWYRQTLGQGPEFLTYFQNEAQLEKSRLLSDRFSAERPKGSFSTLEIQRTEQGDSAMYLCASTGLGDNEQFFGPGTRLTVL.